This T cell receptor beta chain derives from a study of blood T cell repertoires in COVID-19. About the study: COVID-19 samples, acute and convalescent, were from the United States, Italy and Spain. Sources were T cells, B-cell-depleted T cells, or PBMCs; the material itself was cDNA or gDNA.

The study drew participants aged about 18 to 89 years from fewer than 30 US areas. Cohort placement rested on clinical history that participants reported themselves. Profiled with immunoSEQ multiplex PCR; TCRdb holds only in-frame clones, not every one. There are around 420,000 clones in the sample; 70% to 90% occur only once, and about 2.1% lies in the top ten. This clonotype was sampled from a woman aged 40-49 years with acute COVID-19. Material for sequencing was PBMCs or T cells enriched from blood (not recorded which).

CDR3 sequence reads: CASSQPAGALETQYF. The CDR3, as DNA: TGTGCCAGCTCACAACCAGCGGGGGCCCTTGAGACCCAGTACTTC. This chain joins TRBV18 and TRBJ2-5, with TRBD2 identical over 8 bases. Germline CDR1 KGHSH, CDR2 LQKENI. This CDR3 is 15 amino acids long. With V trimmed by 4 bases and J by 5 bases, 9 bases remained unmatched.